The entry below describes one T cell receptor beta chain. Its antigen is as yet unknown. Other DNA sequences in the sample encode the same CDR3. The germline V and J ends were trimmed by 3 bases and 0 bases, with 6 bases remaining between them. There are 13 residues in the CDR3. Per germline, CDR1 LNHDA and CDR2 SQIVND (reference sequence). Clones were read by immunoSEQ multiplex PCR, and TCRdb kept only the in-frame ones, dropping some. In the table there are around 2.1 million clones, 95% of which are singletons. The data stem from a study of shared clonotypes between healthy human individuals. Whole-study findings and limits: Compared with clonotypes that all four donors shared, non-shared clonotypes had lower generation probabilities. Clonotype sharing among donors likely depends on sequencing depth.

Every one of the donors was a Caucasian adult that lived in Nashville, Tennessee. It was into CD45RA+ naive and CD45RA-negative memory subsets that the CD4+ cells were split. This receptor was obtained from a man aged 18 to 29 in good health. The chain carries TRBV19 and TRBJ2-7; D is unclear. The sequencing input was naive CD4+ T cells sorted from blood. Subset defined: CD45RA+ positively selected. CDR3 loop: CASSIVGSYEQYF. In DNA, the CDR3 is TGTGCCAGTAGTATTGTCGGCTCCTACGAGCAGTACTTC.